This T cell receptor beta chain was sequenced during a study of PD-L1 blockade in urothelial cancer. Assay: immunoSEQ multiplex PCR; the TCRdb copy retains only in-frame clones and omits some. Of approximately 120,000 clones in the sample, more than 75% were seen once. Germline CDR1 SGHNT, CDR2 YENEEA. Trimming left V 5 bases short and J 6 bases short, with 8 bases between. There are 12 residues in the CDR3. Indicated time point: peripheral blood 6 weeks after treatment start. V and J are TRBV11-3 and TRBJ2-1; D is unresolved. The origin of this receptor is a man in his forties or fifties with urothelial cancer. Material: PBMCs, obtained around atezolizumab (anti-PD-L1) treatment. The CDR3: CASSLPGNEQFF. CDR3 DNA sequence: TGTGCCAGCAGCCTTCCAGGCAATGAGCAGTTCTTC.